This section outlines one TCR beta chain sequence together with its context. Its target is unknown. These data belong to a study of long-term antiretroviral therapy in people with HIV. The assay used was immunoSEQ (version v3.0), run at survey level. Sequencing efforts were directed toward roughly 40,000-55,000 T-cell genomes per sample. Measured with immunoSEQ multiplex PCR; TCRdb has only the in-frame clones, and not every one. The table records some 11,000 clones, roughly 76% of them present only once. General study results and limits: Possibly under older ART regimens, blood was drawn between the mid-2000s and the late 2010s.

The receptor's source is a man younger than 40 with HIV. Here the sequenced sample was unsorted PBMCs, taken at the start of antiretroviral therapy, before treatment.

CDR3 sequence reads: CASGFGQGTDTQYF. The CDR3 DNA follows: TGTGCTAGTGGTTTCGGACAGGGCACAGATACGCAGTATTTT. The J gene is TRBJ2-3, the V gene TRBV12-5; 7 nucleotides line up with TRBD1. V trimming: 3 bases; J trimming: 1 base; junction bases outside the gene matches: 1. The CDR3 is 14 amino acids. Germline V CDR1 and CDR2: LGHNT, FRNRAP. Together with reference TRBV12-5 and TRBJ2-3, the CDR3 gives the full variable domain: DARVTQTPRHKVTEMGQEVTMRCQPILGHNTVFWYRQTMMQGLELLAYFRNRAPLDDSGMPKDRFSAEMPDATLATLKIQPSEPRDSAVYFCASGFGQGTDTQYFGPGTRLTVL.